This entry describes one T cell receptor gamma chain. Antigen: not known. This record belongs to a study of Vδ1+ human thymocytes. The CDR3 length is 16 residues. Germline CDR1 EGSNGY, CDR2 YDSYNSKV. V dropped 5 bases and J dropped 9; count of bases not matched to a gene: 18. Thymocytes were sorted as CD3+ TCRVdelta1+ TCRVdelta2- after alphabeta T cell depletion. Sorted Vdelta1+ thymocytes were roughly 96% to 99.6% pure. Extracted RNA was reverse transcribed into cDNA. Multiplex PCR used pooled V-gene forward primers and a constant-region reverse primer to amplify CDR3s. TCRdb called clones from the multiplex PCR reads again using CATT. The sample shows 35,000 or so gamma-chain clones, 20% of them seen only once. General study findings and limits: Thymic TRG and TRD repertoires appeared highly polyclonal. The authors advised highly purified populations and single-cell validation. About 20% of thymic delta-chain sequences were Vdelta2, with few Vdelta3, unlike blood Vdelta1+ controls.

The origin of this receptor is a girl under two years old who had congenital heart surgery. This chain connects TRGV2 to TRGJP1. The sequencing sample was made of Vdelta1+ gamma-delta thymocytes from the thymus. Subset reported: FACS-sorted CD3+ TCRalphabeta- TCRVdelta1+ TCRVdelta2- thymocytes. Here the CDR3 reads CATWGRTDQRSWFKIF. The CDR3 DNA follows: TGTGCCACCTGGGGACGGACGGACCAAAGGAGTTGGTTCAAGATATTT.